These 27 T cell receptor beta chains were all obtained from the same sample, sequenced in a study of T cell responses to AZD1222 COVID-19 vaccine. Assay used: immunoSEQ multiplex PCR; TCRdb lists only in-frame clones, some missing. The data contain about 170,000 clones, roughly nine tenths of them singletons. The source material was peripheral blood, sampled on day 0 of AZD1222 vaccination. All receptors derive from an adult in good health.

This rearrangement joins TRBV4-3 to TRBJ2-2; 8 nucleotides agree with TRBD2. The CDR3 has 17 amino acids. Germline trimming cut 0 bases from V and 2 bases from J; bases unmatched to any gene: 5. Germline lookup yields CDR1 LGHNA and CDR2 YSLEER. The CDR3 is CASSQDLSGENTGELFF. The DNA for the CDR3 is TGCGCCAGCAGCCAAGACCTTAGCGGGGAAAACACCGGGGAGCTGTTTTTT.

The J gene is TRBJ1-5, the V gene TRBV3-1 (or the pseudogene TRBV3-2), with D perhaps TRBD1 (6 bases). The germline gives CDR1 LGHDT, CDR2 YNNKEL (reference sequence). The CDR3 is 16 amino acids. V gave up 3 bases and J gave up 0 bases, with 12 bases separating them. CDR3 DNA sequence: TGTGCCAGCAGCCAGGGAAGGGGGGTTAGCAATCAGCCCCAGCATTTT. This codes for CASSQGRGVSNQPQHF.

This clone was picked up one time. The rearrangement uses TRBV5-1 and TRBJ1-6; D is uncertain. Trimming took 0 bases from V and 5 from J, leaving 6 bases between them. Germline lookup yields CDR1 SGHRS and CDR2 YFSETQ. This CDR3 has 14 residues. The CDR3: CASSLGADNSPLHF. CDR3 coding DNA: TGCGCCAGCAGCTTGGGAGCAGATAATTCACCCCTCCACTTT.

The V and J genes are TRBV6-5 and TRBJ2-3; either TRBD1 or TRBD2 may fit D (5 bases each). The CDR3 spans 14 residues. The germline V and J ends were trimmed by 0 bases and 6 bases, with 10 bases remaining between them. The germline V gene encodes CDR1 MNHEY and CDR2 SVGAGI. DNA for the CDR3: TGTGCCAGCAGTTACTCCGGGGCCGGGGATACGCAGTATTTT. Translating gives CASSYSGAGDTQYF.

The chain links TRBV6-6 to TRBJ1-2; D is perhaps TRBD1 (5 bases). V lost 6 bases and J lost 8, with 25 bases in between. This CDR3 region has 16 residues. The germline V gene encodes CDR1 MNHNY and CDR2 SVGAGI (reference sequence). In DNA, the CDR3 is TGTGCCAGCAGACTTACCGGGGGTCGATCTCCGGAAGGCTACACCTTC. Translation gives CASRLTGGRSPEGYTF.

The V gene is TRBV3-1 (or the pseudogene TRBV3-2), the J gene TRBJ1-5; D is uncertain. The CDR3 is 14 amino acids. Germline V gives CDR1 LGHDT, CDR2 YNNKEL (reference sequence). V was trimmed by 0 bases and J by 2 bases, leaving 5 bases between them. In nucleotides, the CDR3 is TGTGCCAGCAGCCAAGATCGGGGCAATCAGCCCCAGCATTTT. Its protein product is CASSQDRGNQPQHF.

The gene calls are TRBV27 and TRBJ2-7, with TRBD1 matching 11 bases. CDR1 MNHEY and CDR2 SMNVEV come from the germline V gene (reference sequence). The CDR3 runs to 14 residues. V trimming: 3 bases; J trimming: 6 bases; junction bases outside the gene matches: 4. The CDR3 coding sequence is TGTGCCAGCAGTTTTGGGACAGGGGGTTTCGAGCAGTACTTC. Translated: CASSFGTGGFEQYF.

The chain uses TRBV30 and TRBJ2-5; a possible D gene is TRBD2 (6 bases). V shed 0 bases and J shed 3 bases, with 14 bases lying between them. This CDR3 has 15 amino acids. Looked up from germline, CDR1 is GTSNPN and CDR2 is SVGIG (reference sequence). CDR3 nucleotides: TGTGCCTGGAGTGTAGTCGGGGGACCCGAAGAGACCCAGTACTTC. Protein: CAWSVVGGPEETQYF.

The chain has TRBV11-2 and TRBJ2-5; possibly TRBD1 for D (5 bases). V lost 2 bases, J lost 2 bases, and 12 bases lay in between. Germline CDR1 SGHAT, CDR2 FQNNGV. CDR3 length: 15 amino acids. The CDR3 DNA reads as TGTGCCAGCAGCTTACTATCTGGGGCGCAAGAGACCCAGTACTTC. It yields the protein CASSLLSGAQETQYF.

The CDR3 sequence is CASSQGIRGAQPQHF. CDR3 in DNA: TGTGCCAGCAGCCAAGGGATTCGGGGTGCTCAGCCCCAGCATTTT. The chain is built from TRBV3-1 (or the pseudogene TRBV3-2) and TRBJ1-5; D remains unclear. CDR1 LGHDT and CDR2 YNNKEL come from the germline V gene (reference sequence). The V end was cut by 1 base, the J end by 6 bases, with 13 bases between. This CDR3 region has 15 residues.

This rearrangement joins TRBV4-1 to TRBJ2-1; tentative D call: TRBD2 (5 bases). The CDR3 loop spans 15 amino acids. Germline CDR1 and CDR2: MGHRA and YSYEKL. Trimming cost V 6 bases and J 0 bases, with 12 bases left between them. The DNA for the CDR3 is TGCGCCAGCAGGCGTGGGGAGAGCTCCTACAATGAGCAGTTCTTC. Its translation is CASRRGESSYNEQFF.

The chain's CDR3 is CASSQDSPGSYNEQFF. The DNA of the CDR3 is TGTGCCAGCAGCCAGGACAGCCCCGGCTCCTACAATGAGCAGTTCTTC. The V and J genes are TRBV7-2 and TRBJ2-1; weak D call: TRBD1 (6 bases). V dropped 5 bases and J dropped 0 bases, with 14 bases sitting between them. CDR1 is SGHTA, CDR2 FQGNSA, per germline. There are 16 residues in the CDR3. Complete variable domain (other parts from reference TRBV7-2 and TRBJ2-1): GAGVSQSPSNKVTEKGKDVELRCDPISGHTALYWYRQSLGQGLEFLIYFQGNSAPDKSGLPSDRFSAERTGGSVSTLTIQRTQQEDSAVYLCASSQDSPGSYNEQFFGPGTRLTVL.

The CDR3 loop is CASRAGERNEQFF. The CDR3 nucleotides are TGTGCCAGCAGGGCGGGTGAACGCAATGAGCAGTTCTTC. The chain joins TRBV12-3 or TRBV12-4 to TRBJ2-1, with D possibly being TRBD2 (5 bases). This CDR3 contains 13 residues. The ends were cut back, 6 bases at V and 6 bases at J, with 12 bases in the middle.

The CDR3 DNA is TGCAGCGTCGTAGGGTTATACGCCTACGAGCAGTACTTC. Its translation: CSVVGLYAYEQYF. The V and J genes are TRBV29-1 and TRBJ2-7; D not certain. Germline values: CDR1 SQVTM, CDR2 ANQGSEA. V was trimmed by 6 bases and J by 2 bases, leaving 14 bases between them. CDR3 length: 13 amino acids.

The chain recombines TRBV19 with TRBJ2-1; D gene uncertain. This CDR3 has 12 amino acids. CDR1 is LNHDA, CDR2 SQIVND, per germline (reference sequence). Trimming shortened V by 4 bases and J by 5 bases, and 6 bases separated the two germline ends. For the CDR3, the DNA is TGTGCCAGTAGTACTACCAACAATGAGCAGTTCTTC. Amino acid sequence: CASSTTNNEQFF.

This clone was observed a few times. The chain combines TRBV5-1 with TRBJ2-2, with D maybe TRBD2 (5 bases). Germline V gene lookup returns CDR1 SGHRS and CDR2 YFSETQ. The germline V and J ends were trimmed by 5 bases and 2 bases, with 16 bases remaining between them. The CDR3 is made up of 16 amino acids. The CDR3 loop is CASSLERLANTGELFF. For the CDR3, the DNA is TGCGCCAGCAGTCTTGAACGGCTAGCTAACACCGGGGAGCTGTTTTTT.

The sample holds a few counts of this clone. The genes are TRBV28 and TRBJ1-4; the match to TRBD1 covers 7 bases. Trimming cost V 1 base and J 5 bases; bases outside gene matches: 10. CDR3 size: 17 residues. CDR1 and CDR2 (germline): MDHEN, SYDVKM. This CDR3 is CASSLYKSGTENEKLFF. The CDR3 nucleotides are TGTGCCAGCAGTTTATATAAGTCGGGGACAGAGAATGAAAAACTGTTTTTT.

The chain is built from TRBV7-9 and TRBJ2-5, with TRBD2 as a possible D gene (6 bases). V was trimmed by 5 bases and J by 3 bases, leaving 16 bases between them. The CDR3 runs 15 residues. Germline values: CDR1 SEHNR, CDR2 FQNEAQ (reference sequence). The CDR3 DNA reads as TGTGCCAGCAGCCCAATTACACGGGAGAAAGAGACCCAGTACTTC. Translating it yields CASSPITREKETQYF.

The V call is TRBV6-5, the J call TRBJ2-5; possibly TRBD1 for D (5 bases). Germline lookup yields CDR1 MNHEY and CDR2 SVGAGI. Between the trimmed V and J ends, which lost 2 bases and 7 bases, there was a span of 11 bases. The CDR3 sequence is 13 residues long. The CDR3 nucleotides are TGTGCCAGCAGTTACCCAGGGTCGGGGACCCAGTACTTC. Its translation is CASSYPGSGTQYF.

V gene TRBV7-2 combines with J gene TRBJ1-3; maybe TRBD1 (6 bases). Germline lookup yields CDR1 SGHTA and CDR2 FQGNSA. Trimming removed 9 bases at V and 2 bases at J, with 11 bases between. The CDR3 contains 13 residues. The CDR3 sequence is CASRQGTGNTIYF. The CDR3 DNA is TGTGCCAGTCGGCAGGGGACTGGAAACACCATATATTTT.

This sequence joins TRBV19 and TRBJ1-4; 7 bases match TRBD1. J lost 4 bases, V lost 6 bases, and 5 bases had no gene match. The CDR3 is made up of 14 amino acids. Germline V gives CDR1 LNHDA, CDR2 SQIVND (reference sequence). The DNA for the CDR3 is TGTGCCAGTAGGGACGGGACAGTTAATGAAAAACTGTTTTTT. It codes for CASRDGTVNEKLFF.

The chain has TRBV6-5 and TRBJ2-1; 9 bases agree with TRBD2. The CDR3 extends over 16 amino acids. From germline, CDR1 is MNHEY and CDR2 SVGAGI. V was pared by 4 bases and J by 0 bases, with 4 bases of the junction left unmatched. The CDR3 DNA follows: TGTGCCAGCAGTTGGACTAGCGATCGCTCCTACAATGAGCAGTTCTTC. This translates into CASSWTSDRSYNEQFF.

The chain recombines TRBV19 with TRBJ1-1; no firm D call. Trimming removed 10 bases from V and 1 base from J, with 13 bases in between. Germline loops: CDR1 LNHDA, CDR2 SQIVND (reference sequence). This CDR3 contains 13 residues. The CDR3: CATRLPQNTEAFF. In DNA form, the CDR3 reads TGTGCCACCAGACTCCCCCAGAACACTGAAGCTTTCTTT.

The chain joins TRBV27 to TRBJ2-1; D uncertain. This CDR3 has 13 amino acids. Looked up from germline, CDR1 is MNHEY and CDR2 is SMNVEV (reference sequence). The V end was cut by 8 bases, the J end by 4 bases, with 12 bases between. CDR3 nucleotides: TGTGCCAGCGCAACTCAGATTTACAATGAGCAGTTCTTC. It specifies CASATQIYNEQFF.

The chain is built from TRBV28 and TRBJ1-2; a possible D gene is TRBD1 (6 bases). The CDR3 runs 15 residues. Germline-derived CDR1 and CDR2 are MDHEN and SYDVKM. Trimming left V 6 bases short and J 7 bases short, with 21 bases between. CDR3 DNA sequence: TGTGCCAGCAGCACTAATAGACAGGCCGCCGTTGGCTACACCTTC. Residues: CASSTNRQAAVGYTF.

The chain uses TRBV4-2 and TRBJ2-2; D is unresolved. The CDR3 length is 13 residues. V was shortened by 4 bases and J by 6 bases, with 9 bases between the two germline ends. Germline-derived CDR1 and CDR2 are LGHNA and YNFKEQ. Written as DNA, the CDR3 is TGTGCCAGCAGCCCCCCCGGATCCGGGGAGCTGTTTTTT. It codes for CASSPPGSGELFF.

The rearrangement joins TRBV2 to TRBJ1-6; the match to TRBD1 covers 7 bases. CDR1 is SNHLY, CDR2 FYNNEI, per germline. This CDR3 region has 14 residues. The trim removed 6 bases at V and 9 bases at J, leaving 8 bases unmatched. In nucleotides, the CDR3 is TGTGCCAGCAGGCCGGGACAGCACCCTTCACCCCTCCACTTT. Amino acid sequence: CASRPGQHPSPLHF.